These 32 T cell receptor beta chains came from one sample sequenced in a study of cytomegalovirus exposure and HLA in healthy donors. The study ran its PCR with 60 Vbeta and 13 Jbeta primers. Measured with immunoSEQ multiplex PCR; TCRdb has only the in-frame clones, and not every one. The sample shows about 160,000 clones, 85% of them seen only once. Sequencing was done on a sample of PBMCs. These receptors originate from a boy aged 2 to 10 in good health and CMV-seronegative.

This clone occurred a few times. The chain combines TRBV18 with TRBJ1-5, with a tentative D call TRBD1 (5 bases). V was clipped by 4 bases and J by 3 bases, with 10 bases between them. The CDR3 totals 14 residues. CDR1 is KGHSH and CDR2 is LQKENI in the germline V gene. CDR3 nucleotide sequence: TGTGCCAGCTCACAACAGGCTACCAATCAGCCCCAGCATTTT. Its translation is CASSQQATNQPQHF. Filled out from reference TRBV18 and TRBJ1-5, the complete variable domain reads NAGVMQNPRHLVRRRGQEARLRCSPMKGHSHVYWYRQLPEEGLKFMVYLQKENIIDESGMPKERFSAEFPKEGPSILRIQQVVRGDSAAYFCASSQQATNQPQHFGDGTRLSIL.

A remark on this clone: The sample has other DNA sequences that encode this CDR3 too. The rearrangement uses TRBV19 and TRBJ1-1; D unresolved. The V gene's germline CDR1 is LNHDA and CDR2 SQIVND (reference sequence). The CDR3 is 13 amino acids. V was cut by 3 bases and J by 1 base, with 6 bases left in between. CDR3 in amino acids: CASSMTGNTEAFF. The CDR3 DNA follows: TGTGCCAGTAGTATGACGGGGAACACTGAAGCTTTCTTT. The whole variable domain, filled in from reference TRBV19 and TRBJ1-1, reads DGGITQSPKYLFRKEGQNVTLSCEQNLNHDAMYWYRQDPGQGLRLIYYSQIVNDFQKGDIAEGYSVSREKKESFPLTVTSAQKNPTAFYLCASSMTGNTEAFFGQGTRLTVV.

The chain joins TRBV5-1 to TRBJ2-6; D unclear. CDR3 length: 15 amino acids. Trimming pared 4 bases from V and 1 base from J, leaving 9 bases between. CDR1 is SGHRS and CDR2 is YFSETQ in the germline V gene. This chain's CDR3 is CASSGAGSGANVLTF. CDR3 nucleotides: TGCGCCAGCAGCGGCGCCGGGTCTGGGGCCAACGTCCTGACTTTC.

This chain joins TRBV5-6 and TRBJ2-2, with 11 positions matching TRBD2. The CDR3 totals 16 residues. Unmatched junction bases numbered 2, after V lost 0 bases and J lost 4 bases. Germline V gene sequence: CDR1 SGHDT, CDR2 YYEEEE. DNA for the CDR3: TGTGCCAGCAGCTTGGAGGGACTAGCGGCCACCGGGGAGCTGTTTTTT. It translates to CASSLEGLAATGELFF.

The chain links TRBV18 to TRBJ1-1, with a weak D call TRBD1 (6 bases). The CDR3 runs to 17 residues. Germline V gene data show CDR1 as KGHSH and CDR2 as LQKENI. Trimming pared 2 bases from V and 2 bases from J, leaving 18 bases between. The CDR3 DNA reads TGTGCCAGCTCACCATTAAGGCCAGGGGTTGGAAACACTGAAGCTTTCTTT. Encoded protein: CASSPLRPGVGNTEAFF.

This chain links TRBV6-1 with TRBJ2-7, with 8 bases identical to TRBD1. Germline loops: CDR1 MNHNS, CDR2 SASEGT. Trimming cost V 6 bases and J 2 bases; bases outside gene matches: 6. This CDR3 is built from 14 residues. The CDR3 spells CASRRQGPTYEQYV. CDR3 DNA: TGTGCCAGCAGAAGACAGGGGCCCACCTACGAGCAGTACGTC.

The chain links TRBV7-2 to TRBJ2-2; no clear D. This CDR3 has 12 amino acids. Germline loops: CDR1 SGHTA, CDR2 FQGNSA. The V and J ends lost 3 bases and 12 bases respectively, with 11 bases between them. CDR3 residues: CASSFEFQKLFF. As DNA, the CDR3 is TGTGCCAGCAGCTTCGAATTCCAGAAGCTGTTTTTT.

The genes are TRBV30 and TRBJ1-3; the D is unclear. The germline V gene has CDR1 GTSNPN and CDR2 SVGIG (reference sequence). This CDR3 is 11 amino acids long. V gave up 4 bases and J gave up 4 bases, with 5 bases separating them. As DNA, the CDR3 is TGTGCCTGGATACGGGGAAACACCATATATTTT. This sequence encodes CAWIRGNTIYF.

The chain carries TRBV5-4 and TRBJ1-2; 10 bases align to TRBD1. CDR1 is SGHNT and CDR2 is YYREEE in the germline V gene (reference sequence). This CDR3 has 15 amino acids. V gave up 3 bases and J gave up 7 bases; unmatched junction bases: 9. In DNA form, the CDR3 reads TGTGCCAGCAGCTCCCGGGACAGGGGTTCGGGTGGCTACACCTTC. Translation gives CASSSRDRGSGGYTF.

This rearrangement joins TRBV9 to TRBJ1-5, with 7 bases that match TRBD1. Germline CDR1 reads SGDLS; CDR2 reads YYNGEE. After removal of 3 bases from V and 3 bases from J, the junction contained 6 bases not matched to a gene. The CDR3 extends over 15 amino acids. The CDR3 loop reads CASSAEGASNQPQHF. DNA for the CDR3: TGTGCCAGCAGCGCTGAGGGGGCGTCCAATCAGCCCCAGCATTTT.

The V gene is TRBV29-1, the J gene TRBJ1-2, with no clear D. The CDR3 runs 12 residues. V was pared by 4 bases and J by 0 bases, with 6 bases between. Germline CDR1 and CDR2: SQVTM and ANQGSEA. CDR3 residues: CSVASANYGYTF. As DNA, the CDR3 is TGCAGCGTTGCCTCAGCTAACTATGGCTACACCTTC. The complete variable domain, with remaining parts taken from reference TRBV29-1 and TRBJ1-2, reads SAVISQKPSRDICQRGTSLTIQCQVDSQVTMMFWYRQQPGQSLTLIATANQGSEATYESGFVIDKFPISRPNLTFSTLTVSNMSPEDSSIYLCSVASANYGYTFGSGTRLTVV.

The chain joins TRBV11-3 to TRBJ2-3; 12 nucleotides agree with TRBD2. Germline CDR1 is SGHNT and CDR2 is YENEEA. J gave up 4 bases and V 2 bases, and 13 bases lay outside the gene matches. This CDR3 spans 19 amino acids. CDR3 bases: TGTGCCAGCAGCTTAACACTAGCGGGGGGCGGGGTGTACCCAGATACGCAGTATTTT. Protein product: CASSLTLAGGGVYPDTQYF.

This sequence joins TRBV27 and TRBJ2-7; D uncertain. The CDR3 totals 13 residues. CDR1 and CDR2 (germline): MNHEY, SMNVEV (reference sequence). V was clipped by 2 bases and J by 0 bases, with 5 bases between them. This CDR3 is CASSLHSSYEQYF. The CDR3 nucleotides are TGTGCCAGCAGTTTACACAGCTCCTACGAGCAGTACTTC.

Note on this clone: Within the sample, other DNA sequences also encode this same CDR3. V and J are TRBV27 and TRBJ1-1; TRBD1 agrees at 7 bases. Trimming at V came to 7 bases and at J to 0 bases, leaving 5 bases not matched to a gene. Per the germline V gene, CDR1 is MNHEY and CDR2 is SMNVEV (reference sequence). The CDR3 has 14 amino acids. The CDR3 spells CASKQGTMNTEAFF. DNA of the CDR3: TGTGCCAGCAAACAGGGGACAATGAACACTGAAGCTTTCTTT.

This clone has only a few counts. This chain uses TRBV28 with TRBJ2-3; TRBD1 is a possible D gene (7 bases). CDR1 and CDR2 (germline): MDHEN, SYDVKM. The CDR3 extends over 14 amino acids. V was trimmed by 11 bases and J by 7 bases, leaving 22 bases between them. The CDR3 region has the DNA TGTGCCCTCAGGGGGACTTCCCGCGGTAATACGCAGTATTTT. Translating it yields CALRGTSRGNTQYF.

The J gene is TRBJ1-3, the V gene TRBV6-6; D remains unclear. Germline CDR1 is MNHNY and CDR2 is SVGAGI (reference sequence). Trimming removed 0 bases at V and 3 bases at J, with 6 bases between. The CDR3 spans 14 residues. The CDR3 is CASSYSLSGNTIYF. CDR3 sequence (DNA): TGTGCCAGCAGTTACTCTCTAAGTGGAAACACCATATATTTT.

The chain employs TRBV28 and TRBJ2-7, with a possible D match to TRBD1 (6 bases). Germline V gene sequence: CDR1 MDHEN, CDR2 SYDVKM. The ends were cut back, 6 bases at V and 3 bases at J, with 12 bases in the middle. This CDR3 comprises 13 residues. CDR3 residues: CASRPGHGYEQYF. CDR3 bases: TGTGCCAGCAGACCGGGACATGGCTACGAGCAGTACTTC.

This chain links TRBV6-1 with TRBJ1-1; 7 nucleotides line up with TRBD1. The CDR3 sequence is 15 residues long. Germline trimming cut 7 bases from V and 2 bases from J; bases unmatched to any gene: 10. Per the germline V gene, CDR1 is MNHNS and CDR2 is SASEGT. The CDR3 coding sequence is TGTGCCAGCAAGGCTAATTTAGGGGGCAACACTGAAGCTTTCTTT. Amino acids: CASKANLGGNTEAFF.

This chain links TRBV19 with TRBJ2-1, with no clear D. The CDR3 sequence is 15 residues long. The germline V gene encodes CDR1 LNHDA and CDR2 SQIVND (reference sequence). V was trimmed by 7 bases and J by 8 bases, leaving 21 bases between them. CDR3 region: CASTEVLRRGDEQFF. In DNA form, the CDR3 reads TGTGCCAGTACAGAGGTCTTGCGGAGAGGAGATGAGCAGTTCTTC.

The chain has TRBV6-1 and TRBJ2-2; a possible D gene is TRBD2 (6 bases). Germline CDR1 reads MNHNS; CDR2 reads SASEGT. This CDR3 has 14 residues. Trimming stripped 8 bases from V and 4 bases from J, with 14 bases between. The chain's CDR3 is CASERAWGTGELFF. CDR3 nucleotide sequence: TGTGCCAGCGAGCGGGCCTGGGGCACCGGGGAGCTGTTTTTT.

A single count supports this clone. The CDR3, as DNA: TGTGCCAGCAGTTTAGATAGGAGGCTAGCGGCCTCCTACGAGCAGTACTTC. Its protein product is CASSLDRRLAASYEQYF. The chain links TRBV28 to TRBJ2-7, with 7 nucleotides matching TRBD2. Germline assignment: CDR1 MDHEN and CDR2 SYDVKM. With 2 bases clipped from V and 0 bases from J, the junction kept 10 bases outside the gene matches. CDR3 length: 17 amino acids.

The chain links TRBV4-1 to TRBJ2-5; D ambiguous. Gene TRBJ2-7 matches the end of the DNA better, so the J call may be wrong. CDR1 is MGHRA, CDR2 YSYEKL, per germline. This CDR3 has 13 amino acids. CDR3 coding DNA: TGCGCCAGCAGCTCAATAGTGTCCTACGAGCAGTACTTC. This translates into CASSSIVSYEQYF.

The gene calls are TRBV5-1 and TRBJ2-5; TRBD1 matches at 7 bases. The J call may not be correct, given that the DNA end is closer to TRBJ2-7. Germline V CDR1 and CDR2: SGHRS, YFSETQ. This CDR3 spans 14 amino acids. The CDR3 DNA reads TGCGCCAGCAGTCCCTACAGGGGTTGCTACGAGCAGTACTTC. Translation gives CASSPYRGCYEQYF.

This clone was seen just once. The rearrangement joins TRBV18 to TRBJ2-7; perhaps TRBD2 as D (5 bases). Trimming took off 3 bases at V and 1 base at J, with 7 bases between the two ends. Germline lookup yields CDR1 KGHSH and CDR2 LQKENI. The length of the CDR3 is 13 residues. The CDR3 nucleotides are TGTGCCAGCTCACCTAGGGAGTCCTACGAGCAGTACGTC. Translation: CASSPRESYEQYV.

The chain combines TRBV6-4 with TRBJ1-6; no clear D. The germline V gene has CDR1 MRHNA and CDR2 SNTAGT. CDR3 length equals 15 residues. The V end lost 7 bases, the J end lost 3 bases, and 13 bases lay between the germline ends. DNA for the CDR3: TGTGCCAGCAAAACTACCCCTGGCTATAATTCACCCCTCCACTTT. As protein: CASKTTPGYNSPLHF.

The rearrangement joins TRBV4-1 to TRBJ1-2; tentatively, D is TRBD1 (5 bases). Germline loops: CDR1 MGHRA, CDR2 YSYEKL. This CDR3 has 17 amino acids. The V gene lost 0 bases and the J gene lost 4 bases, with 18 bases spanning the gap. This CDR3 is CASSQDYWQGWVYGYTF. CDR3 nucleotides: TGCGCCAGCAGCCAAGATTATTGGCAGGGATGGGTCTATGGCTACACCTTC.

CDR3 in amino acids: CASSPRGGAADTQYF. CDR3 nucleotides: TGTGCCAGCAGCCCCCGTGGGGGGGCGGCAGATACGCAGTATTTT. This rearrangement joins TRBV11-3 to TRBJ2-3, with D possibly matching TRBD2 (7 bases). The CDR3 is 15 residues long. Trimming cost V 5 bases and J 4 bases, with 16 bases left between them. Germline loops: CDR1 SGHNT, CDR2 YENEEA. Together with reference TRBV11-3 and TRBJ2-3, the CDR3 gives the full variable domain: EAGVVQSPRYKIIEKKQPVAFWCNPISGHNTLYWYLQNLGQGPELLIRYENEEAVDDSQLPKDRFSAERLKGVDSTLKIQPAELGDSAVYLCASSPRGGAADTQYFGPGTRLTVL.

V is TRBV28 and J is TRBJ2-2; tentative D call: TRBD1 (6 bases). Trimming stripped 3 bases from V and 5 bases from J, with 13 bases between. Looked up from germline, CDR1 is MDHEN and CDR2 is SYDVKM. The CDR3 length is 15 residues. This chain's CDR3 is CASSLGLTGTGELFF. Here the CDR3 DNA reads TGTGCCAGCAGTTTGGGATTGACAGGTACCGGGGAGCTGTTTTTT.

The CDR3 spells CASSLEDRANSPLHF. CDR3 coding DNA: TGTGCCAGCAGCTTGGAGGACAGGGCTAATTCACCCCTCCACTTT. V and J are TRBV7-2 and TRBJ1-6; TRBD1 agrees at 8 bases. The junction had 4 bases not matched to a gene; V was cut back by 3 bases and J by 6 bases. Germline loops: CDR1 SGHTA, CDR2 FQGNSA. This CDR3 region has 15 residues.

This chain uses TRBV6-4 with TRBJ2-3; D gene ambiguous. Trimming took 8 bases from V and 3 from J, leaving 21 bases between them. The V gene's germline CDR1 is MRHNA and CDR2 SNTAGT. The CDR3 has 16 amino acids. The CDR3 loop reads CASPTIGFHKTDTQYF. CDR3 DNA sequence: TGTGCCAGCCCGACGATCGGGTTCCACAAGACAGATACGCAGTATTTT.

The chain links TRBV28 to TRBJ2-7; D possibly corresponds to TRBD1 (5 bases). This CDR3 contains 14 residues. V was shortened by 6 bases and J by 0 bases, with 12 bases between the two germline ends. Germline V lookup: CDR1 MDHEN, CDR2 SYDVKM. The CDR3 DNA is TGTGCCAGCAGCAAAGACAGTAGCTCCTACGAGCAGTACTTC. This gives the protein CASSKDSSSYEQYF.

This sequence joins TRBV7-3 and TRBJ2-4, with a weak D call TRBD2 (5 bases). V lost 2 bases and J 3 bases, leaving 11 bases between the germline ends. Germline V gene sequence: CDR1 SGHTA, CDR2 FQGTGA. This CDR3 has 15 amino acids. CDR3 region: CASSLLPGGKNIQYF. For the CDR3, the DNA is TGTGCCAGCAGCTTACTACCTGGAGGCAAAAACATTCAGTACTTC.